The clone carrying this T cell receptor beta chain was picked up a small number of times. Its matching antigen is unknown. The data derive from a study of cytomegalovirus exposure and HLA in healthy donors. Points from the study as a whole: The only immune exposure information that was available was CMV serostatus. In a later analysis, V- and J-gene trimming of beta chains associated with a DCLRE1C missense variant, replicated independently.

The trim removed 5 bases at V and 7 bases at J, leaving 15 bases unmatched. The length of the CDR3 is 16 residues. Germline lookup yields CDR1 SGHVS and CDR2 FQNEAQ. Donors had nominal health at sampling but likely had unrecorded immune exposures. The PCR made use of 60 Vbeta and 13 Jbeta primers. The data were produced by immunoSEQ multiplex PCR, yet TCRdb's version contains in-frame clones alone and is incomplete. The sample has about 120,000 clones, over 8.5% seen once. The sequencing sample was made of PBMCs. The sequence came from a woman in her 40s in good health and CMV-seropositive. The rearrangement joins TRBV7-8 to TRBJ2-7; 9 bases are a match to TRBD1. The DNA for the CDR3 is TGTGCCAGCAGCCCTGGGACAGGGAGTTTCTTGGGAGAGCAGTACTTC. Protein sequence: CASSPGTGSFLGEQYF.